The clone carrying this TCR beta chain was observed a few times. The antigen is undetermined. This sample was included in a study of T-cell memory formation after mild COVID-19. As for the study in general: Clusters of TCRs were largely donor specific. Study-wide findings and caveats: Those CD4+ clones that contracted were mainly in CM and EM (CD8+ ones in EMRA). Prior to infection, memory already included some responding clones, suggesting cross-reactive memory joined.

The CDR3 contains 14 residues. CDR1 and CDR2 (germline): SGHTA, FQGNSA. The V and J ends lost 2 bases and 0 bases respectively, with 5 bases between them. Employing constant-segment primers, 5'RACE generated TCR alpha and TCR beta cDNA libraries bearing sample barcodes and UMIs. TCRdb analysed the 5' RACE reads with MiXCR anew, one entry per CDR3 protein. The data contain approximately 260,000 distinct CDR3 sequences, roughly 17% of them singletons. Specimen: PBMCs or a T cell subset sorted from them (not recorded which). This clonotype was obtained from a man aged 18-30 years who had mild COVID-19 (a few samples of this study predate the infection). Cell type and time point are not known. The chain couples TRBV7-2 to TRBJ2-1; D call uncertain. The chain's CDR3 is CASSLTNSYNEQFF. Here the CDR3 DNA reads TGTGCCAGCAGCTTAACAAACTCCTACAATGAGCAGTTCTTC.